The sequence of this TCR beta chain was determined in a study of blood T cell repertoires in COVID-19. In the original processing: Quantification of nucleated cells was approximated via reference gene primer amplification. TCRdb's copy holds only in-frame clones and misses some; the assay was immunoSEQ multiplex PCR. The V and J calls and the clone size are those of that table, but D and trimming were determined from the DNA. The sample contains about 24,000 clones, about 84% of which appear only once. This clone was detected once. The germline CDR1 and CDR2 sequences are SGHRS and YFSETQ. V dropped 4 bases and J dropped 6; count of bases not matched to a gene: 7. This CDR3 contains 15 residues.

The sequence was obtained from a human donor with active COVID-19. The donor label of this sample is uncertain. Source material: peripheral blood. This sequence joins TRBV5-1 and TRBJ1-6, with 7 nucleotides matching TRBD1. CDR3 in amino acids: CASSPGQISNSPLHF. CDR3 DNA sequence: TGCGCCAGCAGCCCGGGACAGATAAGTAATTCACCCCTCCACTTT.